The clone carrying this T cell receptor (beta chain) was seen more than once but under ten times. The CDR3 runs 13 residues. Trimming took 0 bases from V and 9 from J, leaving 7 bases between them. The germline V gene has CDR1 SGHRS and CDR2 YFSETQ. The data stem from a study of patients and donors after allogeneic stem cell transplantation. One entry per CDR3 protein, called by TCRdb with MiXCR from the RT-PCR reads. The table shows hundreds of thousands of distinct CDR3 sequences, with around 16% occurring only once. This sequence joins TRBV5-1 and TRBJ1-6; D is unclear. The source of this sequence is a human donor who was either an allogeneic HSCT recipient or a stem cell or donor lymphocyte infusion donor (not recorded which). It is not recorded whose cells these are; they may come from a transplant donor. Sequenced: blood, either unsorted or a sorted T cell fraction (not recorded which). CDR3 nucleotides: TGCGCCAGCAGCTTGGATTGGGGTTCACCCCTCCACTTT. Protein: CASSLDWGSPLHF.